Described below is a single T cell receptor (beta chain) sequence and its context. Antigen unknown. This entry belongs to a study of Ad26.COV2.S vaccination and SARS-CoV-2 variants. Across the whole study: Enrollment placed the donor in the COV1001 Ad26.COV2.S trial arm. Overall study findings and caveats: Vaccine recipients and placebo recipients showed similar non-spike TCR breadth.

The CDR3 extends over 16 amino acids. V was trimmed by 1 base and J by 1 base, leaving 14 bases between them. Germline V gene data show CDR1 as SGHVS and CDR2 as FQNEAQ. The treatment was: about 20 received Ad26.COV2.S at low or high dose, single or two shots; 5 received placebo; per-sample allocation not given. Sample collection was performed on day 63 after the first vaccine or placebo injection. Using immunoSEQ multiplex PCR, the repertoire was profiled, and TCRdb retains in-frame clones only, with some absent. The sample carries just over 350,000 clones, 80% to 90% recorded once. The gene calls are TRBV7-8 and TRBJ2-7, with TRBD1 as a possible D gene (8 bases). The receptor comes from a person between 18 and 65 years old who received the Ad26.COV2.S COVID-19 vaccine or a placebo. Sample: peripheral blood, taken in a trial of Ad26.COV2.S vaccine versus placebo. CDR3 nucleotide sequence: TGTGCCAGCAGCTTAGAAGCGGGACAGGCGTCCTACGAGCAGTACTTC. Its protein product is CASSLEAGQASYEQYF.